This TCR beta chain was found in a study of response to subunit inactivated influenza vaccine. The germline V gene has CDR1 SGHTA and CDR2 FQGNSA. This CDR3 has 13 amino acids. V lost 3 bases to trimming and J lost 4 bases, with 9 bases between them. MiXCR, applied by TCRdb to the RT-PCR reads, yields one record per CDR3 protein. The repertoire holds about 620,000 distinct CDR3 sequences, with around 11% as singletons. These data are also associated with another study on T cells expressing NK-cell markers. As that report states: The TCR beta cDNA came from 5'RACE template switching with UMIs. The contribution of dominant NKG2C+ clonotypes to CD8+ T cells in roughly six donors was roughly 1.0-7.5%. A few donors likewise had their CD3+CD56-NKG2C+ fraction led by these clonotypes.

The chain joins TRBV7-2 to TRBJ1-1; D is unresolved. This sample comprised PBMCs from blood, obtained on the day of vaccination. The sequence came from a man between 50 and 59 years old who received an inactivated influenza vaccine. The CDR3 is CASSFGLATEAFF. DNA for the CDR3: TGTGCCAGCAGCTTCGGCCTAGCCACTGAAGCTTTCTTT.